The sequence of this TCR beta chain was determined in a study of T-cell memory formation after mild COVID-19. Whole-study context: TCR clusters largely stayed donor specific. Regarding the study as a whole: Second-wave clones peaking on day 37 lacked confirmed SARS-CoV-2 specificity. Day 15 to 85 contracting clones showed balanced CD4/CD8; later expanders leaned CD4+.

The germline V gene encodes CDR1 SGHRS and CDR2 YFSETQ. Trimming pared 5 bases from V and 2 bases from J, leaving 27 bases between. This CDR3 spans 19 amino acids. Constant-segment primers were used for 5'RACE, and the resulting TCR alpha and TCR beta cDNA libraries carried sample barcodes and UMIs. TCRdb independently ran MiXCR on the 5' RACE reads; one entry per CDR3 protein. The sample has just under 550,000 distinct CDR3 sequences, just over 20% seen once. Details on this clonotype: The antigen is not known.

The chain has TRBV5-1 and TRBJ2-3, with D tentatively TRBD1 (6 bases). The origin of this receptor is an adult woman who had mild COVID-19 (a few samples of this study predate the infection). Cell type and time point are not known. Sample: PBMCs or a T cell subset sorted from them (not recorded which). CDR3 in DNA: TGCGCCAGCAGTTACCCCACCAGGGGACAAGAGATTTACACAGATACGCAGTATTTT. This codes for CASSYPTRGQEIYTDTQYF.